The 3 T cell receptor beta chains in this list originate from one sample, sequenced in a study of T cells in Graves' hyperthyroidism and ophthalmopathy. RNA transcripts gave rise to amplified TCR beta CDR3 regions. The TCR CDR3 was amplified in a first-round RT-PCR using the HTBI primer set. TCRdb reprocessed the multiplex PCR reads with MiXCR, giving one entry per CDR3 protein. The sample consists of approximately 720,000 distinct CDR3 sequences, around a sixth of them appearing once. Sequenced: blood. These receptors were collected from a woman aged 45 to 65 with Graves' hyperthyroidism that later progressed to Graves' ophthalmopathy.

This clonotype was detected a few times. The rearrangement joins TRBV20-1 to TRBJ1-6, with D perhaps matching TRBD1 (5 bases). There are 16 residues in the CDR3. V was clipped by 3 bases and J by 0 bases, with 12 bases between them. Germline values: CDR1 DFQATT, CDR2 SNEGSKA (reference sequence). In nucleotides, the CDR3 is TGCAGTGCTAGGGATGACAGTAGCTCCTATAATTCACCCCTCCACTTT. It yields the protein CSARDDSSSYNSPLHF.

Many counts were recorded for this clonotype. The chain couples TRBV11-2 to TRBJ1-1, with 7 bases aligning to TRBD1. J was trimmed by 6 bases and V by 5 bases; bases with no gene match: 21. The CDR3 spans 18 residues. Germline V gene lookup returns CDR1 SGHAT and CDR2 FQNNGV. CDR3 residues: CASSPPGLQGKEYAEAFF. CDR3 in DNA: TGTGCCAGCAGCCCCCCGGGGCTACAGGGGAAGGAGTATGCTGAAGCTTTCTTT.

The chain employs TRBV30 and TRBJ2-7; no firm D call. CDR1 GTSNPN and CDR2 SVGIG come from the germline V gene (reference sequence). This CDR3 contains 11 residues. V lost 0 bases to trimming and J lost 9 bases, with 9 bases between them. The CDR3 is CAWSVDRRQYF. CDR3 sequence (DNA): TGTGCCTGGAGTGTGGACCGCCGGCAGTACTTC.